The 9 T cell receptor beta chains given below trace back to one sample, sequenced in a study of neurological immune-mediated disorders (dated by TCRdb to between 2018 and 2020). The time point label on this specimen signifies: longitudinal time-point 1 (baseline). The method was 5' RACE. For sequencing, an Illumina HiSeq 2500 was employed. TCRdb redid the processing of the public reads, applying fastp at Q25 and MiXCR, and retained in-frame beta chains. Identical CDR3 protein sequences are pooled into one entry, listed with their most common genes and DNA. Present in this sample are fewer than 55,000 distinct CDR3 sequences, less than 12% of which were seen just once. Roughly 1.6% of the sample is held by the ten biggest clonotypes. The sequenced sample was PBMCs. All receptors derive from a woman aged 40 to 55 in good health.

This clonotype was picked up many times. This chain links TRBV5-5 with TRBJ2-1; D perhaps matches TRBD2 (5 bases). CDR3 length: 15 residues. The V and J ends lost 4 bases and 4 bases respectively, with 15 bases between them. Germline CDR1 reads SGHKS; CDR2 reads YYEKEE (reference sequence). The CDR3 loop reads CASSPRVSGYNEQFF. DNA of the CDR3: TGTGCCAGCAGCCCAAGGGTGTCGGGGTACAATGAGCAGTTCTTC. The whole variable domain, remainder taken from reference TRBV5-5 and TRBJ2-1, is DAGVTQSPTHLIKTRGQQVTLRCSPISGHKSVSWYQQVLGQGPQFIFQYYEKEERGRGNFPDRFSARQFPNYSSELNVNALLLGDSALYLCASSPRVSGYNEQFFGPGTRLTVL.

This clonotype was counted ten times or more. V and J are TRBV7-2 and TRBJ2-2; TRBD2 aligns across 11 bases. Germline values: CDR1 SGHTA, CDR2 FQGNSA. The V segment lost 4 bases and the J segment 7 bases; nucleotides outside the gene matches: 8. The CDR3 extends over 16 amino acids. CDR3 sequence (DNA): TGTGCCAGCAGCTCTGTTAGCGGGGGGGCCCGCGGGGAGCTGTTTTTT. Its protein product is CASSSVSGGARGELFF.

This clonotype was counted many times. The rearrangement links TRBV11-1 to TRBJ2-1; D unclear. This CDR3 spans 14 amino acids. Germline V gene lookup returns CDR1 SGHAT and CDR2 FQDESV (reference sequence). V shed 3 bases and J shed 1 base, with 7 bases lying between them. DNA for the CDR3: TGTGCCAGCAGCTTGAAGAATTCCTACAATGAGCAGTTCTTC. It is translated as CASSLKNSYNEQFF. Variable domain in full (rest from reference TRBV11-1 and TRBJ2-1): EAEVAQSPRYKITEKSQAVAFWCDPISGHATLYWYRQILGQGPELLVQFQDESVVDDSQLPKDRFSAERLKGVDSTLKIQPAELGDSAMYLCASSLKNSYNEQFFGPGTRLTVL.

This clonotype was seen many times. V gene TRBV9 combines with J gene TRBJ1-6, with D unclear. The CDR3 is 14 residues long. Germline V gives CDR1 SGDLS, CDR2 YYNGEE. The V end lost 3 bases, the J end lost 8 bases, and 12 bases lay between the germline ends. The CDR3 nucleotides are TGTGCCAGCAGCGCCGCGGGGAGGGATTCACCCCTCCACTTT. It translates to CASSAAGRDSPLHF.

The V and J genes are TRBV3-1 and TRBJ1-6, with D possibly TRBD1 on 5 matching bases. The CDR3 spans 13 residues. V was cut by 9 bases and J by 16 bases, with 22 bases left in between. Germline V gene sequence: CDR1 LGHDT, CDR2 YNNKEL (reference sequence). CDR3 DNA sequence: TGTGCCAGTTGCCAAGACCTGCGCAGGGCACTCCACTTT. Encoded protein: CASCQDLRRALHF.

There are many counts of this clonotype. The CDR3 loop reads CASTTGRGGAEAFF. The CDR3, as DNA: TGTGCCAGCACCACCGGACGGGGAGGAGCTGAAGCTTTCTTT. The chain joins TRBV7-9 to TRBJ1-1; D unresolved. V was shortened by 7 bases and J by 6 bases, with 18 bases between the two germline ends. Germline V gene lookup returns CDR1 SEHNR and CDR2 FQNEAQ (reference sequence). The length of the CDR3 is 14 residues.

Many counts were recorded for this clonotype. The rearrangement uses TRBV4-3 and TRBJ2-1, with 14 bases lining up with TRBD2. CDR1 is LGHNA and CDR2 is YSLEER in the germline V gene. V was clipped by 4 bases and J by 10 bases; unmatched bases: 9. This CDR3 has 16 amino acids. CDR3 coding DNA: TGCGCCAGCAGCCCCTCCAAGGGACTAGCGGGGGAGGAGCAGTTCTTC. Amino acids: CASSPSKGLAGEEQFF.

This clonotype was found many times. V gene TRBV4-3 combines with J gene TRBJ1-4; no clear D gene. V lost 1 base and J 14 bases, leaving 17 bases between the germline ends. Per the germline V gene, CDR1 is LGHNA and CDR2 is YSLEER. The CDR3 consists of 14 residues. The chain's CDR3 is CASSQAERGASLFF. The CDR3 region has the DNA TGCGCCAGCAGCCAAGCCGAACGGGGTGCGTCGCTGTTTTTT.

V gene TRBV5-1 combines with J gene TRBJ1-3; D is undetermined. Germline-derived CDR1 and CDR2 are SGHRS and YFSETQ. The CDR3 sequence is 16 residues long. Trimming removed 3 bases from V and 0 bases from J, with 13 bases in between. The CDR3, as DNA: TGCGCCAGCAGCTCACTCGGATATTTCTCTGGAAACACCATATATTTT. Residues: CASSSLGYFSGNTIYF.